One and the same sample provided the 7 T cell receptor beta chains below, sequenced in a study of blood T cells in healthy people across ages. Sample-barcoded 5' priming and a J-beta primer mix drove a second PCR of about 7 to 12 cycles. TCRdb re-analysed the 5' RACE reads in MiXCR, keeping a single row per CDR3 protein. The sample contains about 500,000 distinct CDR3 sequences, more than 20% of which appear only once. These data were likewise used in another study, on T cells of mothers and their children.

What was sequenced was blood. These receptors were collected from a boy between 10 and 17 years old in good health.

This clonotype has only a few counts. V gene TRBV7-9 combines with J gene TRBJ2-7; D gene unclear. The CDR3 sequence is 15 residues long. V dropped 1 base and J dropped 3 bases, with 13 bases sitting between them. CDR1 is SEHNR, CDR2 FQNEAQ, per germline (reference sequence). In DNA, the CDR3 is TGTGCCAGCAGCTTAGTTCTAAACTCGGTCTACGAGCAGTACTTC. Translated, it gives CASSLVLNSVYEQYF.

V is TRBV7-2 and J is TRBJ1-1; TRBD1 matches 10 bases. Per germline, CDR1 SGHTA and CDR2 FQGNSA. Trimming removed 5 bases from V and 6 bases from J; junction bases left unmatched: 6. The CDR3 sequence is 14 residues long. The CDR3 DNA sequence: TGTGCCAGCAGCCAAGGACAGGGGGTGGCTGAAGCTTTCTTT. Amino acid sequence: CASSQGQGVAEAFF. The variable domain in full, completed from reference TRBV7-2 and TRBJ1-1, reads GAGVSQSPSNKVTEKGKDVELRCDPISGHTALYWYRQSLGQGLEFLIYFQGNSAPDKSGLPSDRFSAERTGGSVSTLTIQRTQQEDSAVYLCASSQGQGVAEAFFGQGTRLTVV.

With respect to this clonotype: At one end the junction does not follow the germline gene, possibly because of a read error. The chain couples TRBV12-3 or TRBV12-4 to TRBJ2-7, with 11 bases that match TRBD1. The CDR3 sequence is 15 residues long. This CDR3 reads CAGSIRDRGIYEQYF. The CDR3 nucleotides read TGTGCCGGCAGTATCCGGGACAGGGGGATCTACGAGCAGTACTTC.

This clonotype was observed a handful of times. The chain recombines TRBV14 with TRBJ2-1, with D hard to call. The CDR3 loop spans 14 amino acids. V was cut by 3 bases and J by 1 base, with 7 bases left in between. CDR1 is SGHDN and CDR2 is FVKESK in the germline V gene. In DNA, the CDR3 is TGTGCCAGCAGCCAGAGGAAATCCTACAATGAGCAGTTCTTC. This encodes CASSQRKSYNEQFF.

V gene TRBV28 combines with J gene TRBJ2-5, with 8 bases aligning to TRBD2. V dropped 8 bases and J dropped 5; count of bases not matched to a gene: 10. The CDR3 contains 14 residues. The germline V gene encodes CDR1 MDHEN and CDR2 SYDVKM. In DNA form, the CDR3 reads TGTGCCAGCCACCCTCGGGGGGGCCGGGAGACCCAGTACTTC. Translated, it gives CASHPRGGRETQYF.

There are a few counts of this clonotype. The CDR3 is CASSYSNLGSFTSYGYTF. The DNA of the CDR3 is TGTGCCAGCAGTTACTCGAACCTCGGGAGCTTTACGAGCTATGGCTACACCTTC. This chain joins TRBV6-5 and TRBJ1-2, with unresolved D. This CDR3 has 18 residues. Germline V CDR1 and CDR2: MNHEY, SVGAGI. Trimming shortened V by 0 bases and J by 4 bases, and 21 bases separated the two germline ends.

The chain has TRBV7-8 and TRBJ1-4; D call uncertain. There are 11 residues in the CDR3. V was shortened by 4 bases and J by 8 bases, with 5 bases between the two germline ends. CDR1 SGHVS and CDR2 FQNEAQ come from the germline V gene. CDR3 DNA: TGTGCCAGCAGCTCGCAGGAAAAACTGTTTTTT. Residues: CASSSQEKLFF.